This T cell receptor beta chain was obtained from a study of Graves' ophthalmopathy and Graves' hyperthyroidism. The germline V gene encodes CDR1 SGHRS and CDR2 YFSETQ. V lost 4 bases and J 5 bases, leaving 9 bases between the germline ends. This CDR3 is built from 13 residues. This clonotype occurred many times. Diagnosis used clinical symptoms, serum thyroxine, TRAb, thyroid ultrasound and orbital computed tomography. Scientists amplified the TCR beta CDR3 regions from RNA transcripts. Second-round multiplex PCR came after first-round RT-PCR with HTBI primers. Via MiXCR, TCRdb re-called the multiplex PCR reads, giving one row per CDR3 protein. Among 660,000 or so distinct CDR3 sequences, just over 40% were seen once, and the ten largest hold 2.5% to 3.5%.

Sequencing used peripheral blood. This sequence originates from an adult man with Graves' ophthalmopathy. This chain connects TRBV5-1 to TRBJ2-2, with D perhaps TRBD1 or TRBD2 (5 bases each). The CDR3 region is CASSLAGTGELFF. The DNA of the CDR3 is TGCGCCAGCAGCCTAGCAGGGACCGGGGAGCTGTTTTTT. The full variable domain, completed using reference TRBV5-1 and TRBJ2-2, is KAGVTQTPRYLIKTRGQQVTLSCSPISGHRSVSWYQQTPGQGLQFLFEYFSETQRNKGNFPGRFSGRQFSNSRSEMNVSTLELGDSALYLCASSLAGTGELFFGEGSRLTVL.